A single sample gave rise to the 21 T cell receptor beta chains below, sequenced in a study of shared clonotypes between healthy human individuals. Measured with immunoSEQ multiplex PCR; TCRdb has only the in-frame clones, and not every one. The table records 760,000 or so clones, 96% of them present only once. Positive CCR7 selection of CD45RO-negative cells yielded the naive CD8 cells, and terminally differentiated effector memory CD45RA+ cells were excluded. Sequencing was performed on naive CD8+ T cells sorted from blood. The receptors were sampled from a man aged 25 to 40 in good health.

A single count supports this clone. The chain is built from TRBV5-1 and TRBJ2-1; TRBD2 agrees at 8 bases. Germline CDR1 is SGHRS and CDR2 is YFSETQ. This CDR3 region has 15 residues. Germline trimming cut 0 bases from V and 8 bases from J; bases unmatched to any gene: 7. The CDR3 reads CASSLVREGLDEQFF. CDR3 in DNA: TGCGCCAGCAGCTTGGTTCGGGAGGGCCTGGATGAGCAGTTCTTC.

V is TRBV27 and J is TRBJ1-1; D may be TRBD1 (5 bases). Trimming pared 0 bases from V and 1 base from J, leaving 12 bases between. CDR3 size: 16 residues. Germline lookup yields CDR1 MNHEY and CDR2 SMNVEV (reference sequence). This CDR3 reads CASSLSGTGRNTEAFF. The DNA for the CDR3 is TGTGCCAGCAGTTTATCCGGAACAGGACGGAACACTGAAGCTTTCTTT.

V usage is TRBV6-6 and J usage is TRBJ2-1; 8 nucleotides match TRBD2. CDR1 MNHNY and CDR2 SVGAGI come from the germline V gene (reference sequence). J lost 9 bases, V lost 2 bases, and 9 bases had no gene match. The CDR3 is 15 residues long. CDR3 amino acids: CASSYVSGSHSEQFF. The CDR3 DNA follows: TGTGCCAGCAGTTACGTGAGCGGGAGTCATAGTGAGCAGTTCTTC.

This clone was observed a single time. The CDR3 here is CASSGWDRGETQYF. In DNA, the CDR3 is TGTGCCAGCAGCGGGTGGGACAGGGGTGAGACCCAGTACTTC. The rearrangement joins TRBV9 to TRBJ2-5, with 10 bases aligning to TRBD1. The CDR3 covers 14 residues. The ends lost 3 bases at V and 5 bases at J; junction bases unmatched: 4. CDR1 is SGDLS and CDR2 is YYNGEE in the germline V gene.

The gene calls are TRBV15 and TRBJ1-2; 10 positions agree with TRBD1. V lost 5 bases to trimming and J lost 4 bases; unmatched junction nucleotides: 7. CDR3 length: 15 amino acids. In germline, CDR1 is LNHNV, CDR2 YYDKDF (reference sequence). The CDR3 bases are TGTGCCACCAGCGACGGGACAGGGGTTCCCTATGGCTACACCTTC. Translation: CATSDGTGVPYGYTF.

The rearrangement joins TRBV28 to TRBJ2-5; D is perhaps TRBD2 (6 bases). The length of the CDR3 is 12 residues. V was clipped by 7 bases and J by 9 bases, with 15 bases between them. Germline assignment: CDR1 MDHEN and CDR2 SYDVKM. The DNA for the CDR3 is TGTGCCAGCAACGACGGTCCGGGGGCCCAGTACTTC. Its translation: CASNDGPGAQYF.

For the CDR3, the DNA is TGTGCCTTCCTCCCCGGGACAGGGGATTACTATGGCTACACCTTC. Residues: CAFLPGTGDYYGYTF. V and J are TRBV30 and TRBJ1-2; 10 bases map to TRBD1. The V gene end was trimmed by 7 bases and the J gene end by 3 bases; junction bases not matched to a gene: 11. Germline V gene sequence: CDR1 GTSNPN, CDR2 SVGIG (reference sequence). This CDR3 is built from 15 residues.

CDR3 protein: CSVVVAEIQETQYF. In DNA form, the CDR3 reads TGCAGCGTTGTTGTAGCGGAGATTCAAGAGACCCAGTACTTC. V gene TRBV29-1 combines with J gene TRBJ2-5; a possible D gene is TRBD2 (6 bases). With 4 bases removed from V and 2 bases from J, the gap between germline ends came to 14 bases. This CDR3 is built from 14 residues. Germline assignment: CDR1 SQVTM and CDR2 ANQGSEA.

The chain couples TRBV11-2 to TRBJ2-5; D is uncertain. The germline V and J ends were trimmed by 1 base and 1 base, with 10 bases remaining between them. The CDR3 is made up of 15 amino acids. Germline V gene data show CDR1 as SGHAT and CDR2 as FQNNGV. The CDR3 reads CASSLAASPQETQYF. The CDR3 DNA follows: TGTGCCAGCAGCTTAGCCGCATCTCCCCAAGAGACCCAGTACTTC.

The rearrangement links TRBV7-9 to TRBJ1-1; 8 bases agree with TRBD1. Trimming cost V 2 bases and J 8 bases; bases outside gene matches: 10. The germline gives CDR1 SEHNR, CDR2 FQNEAQ (reference sequence). CDR3 length: 15 residues. In nucleotides, the CDR3 is TGTGCCAGCAGCTTAACGACAGGGGTGGTCATGGAAGCTTTCTTT. Translation: CASSLTTGVVMEAFF. The variable domain in full, completed from reference TRBV7-9 and TRBJ1-1, reads DTGVSQNPRHKITKRGQNVTFRCDPISEHNRLYWYRQTLGQGPEFLTYFQNEAQLEKSRLLSDRFSAERPKGSFSTLEIQRTEQGDSAMYLCASSLTTGVVMEAFFGQGTRLTVV.

V gene TRBV7-9 combines with J gene TRBJ2-3; D is undetermined. V lost 1 base and J 10 bases, leaving 12 bases between the germline ends. This CDR3 has 13 residues. Germline V lookup: CDR1 SEHNR, CDR2 FQNEAQ (reference sequence). The DNA of the CDR3 is TGTGCCAGCAGCTTAGACGCCACGGTCTCGCAGTATTTT. Translating it yields CASSLDATVSQYF.

The chain recombines TRBV4-2 with TRBJ2-7; 11 positions agree with TRBD2. With 3 bases clipped from V and 4 bases from J, the junction kept 2 bases outside the gene matches. The germline CDR1 and CDR2 sequences are LGHNA and YNFKEQ. There are 14 residues in the CDR3. The DNA for the CDR3 is TGTGCCAGCAGCCAGACTAGCGGGATATACGAGCAGTACTTC. Its protein is CASSQTSGIYEQYF.

The genes are TRBV27 and TRBJ2-7; 8 nucleotides match TRBD1. The CDR3 consists of 15 residues. Germline CDR1 and CDR2: MNHEY and SMNVEV (reference sequence). Unmatched junction bases numbered 6, after V lost 3 bases and J lost 2 bases. The CDR3 DNA reads TGTGCCAGCAGTTTTTCCGGGACAGGAACCTACGAGCAGTACTTC. Its translation is CASSFSGTGTYEQYF.

This clone came up once. The V call is TRBV7-9, the J call TRBJ1-4, with D unresolved. This CDR3 comprises 15 residues. Germline CDR1 and CDR2: SEHNR and FQNEAQ (reference sequence). Deletions cut 5 bases from V and 3 bases from J, with 13 bases between. Here the CDR3 reads CASSPGVIANEKLFF. As DNA, the CDR3 is TGTGCCAGCAGCCCTGGGGTTATTGCTAATGAAAAACTGTTTTTT. The variable domain in full, completed from reference TRBV7-9 and TRBJ1-4, reads DTGVSQNPRHKITKRGQNVTFRCDPISEHNRLYWYRQTLGQGPEFLTYFQNEAQLEKSRLLSDRFSAERPKGSFSTLEIQRTEQGDSAMYLCASSPGVIANEKLFFGSGTQLSVL.

V gene TRBV11-2 combines with J gene TRBJ2-2; TRBD2 aligns across 10 bases. This CDR3 is built from 16 residues. Germline V gene data show CDR1 as SGHAT and CDR2 as FQNNGV. V shed 5 bases and J 5 bases; nucleotides not matched to a gene: 8. This CDR3 reads CASSHASGRTTGELFF. DNA for the CDR3: TGTGCCAGCAGCCACGCTAGCGGGAGAACGACCGGGGAGCTGTTTTTT.

The rearrangement joins TRBV4-1 to TRBJ2-7, with 10 bases lining up with TRBD2. The CDR3 spans 15 residues. With V trimmed by 0 bases and J by 2 bases, 1 base remained unmatched. Germline lookup yields CDR1 MGHRA and CDR2 YSYEKL. CDR3 protein: CASSQDTSGTYEQYF. The CDR3 coding sequence is TGCGCCAGCAGCCAAGATACTAGCGGGACCTACGAGCAGTACTTC.

This clone was picked up a small number of times. The chain links TRBV5-4 to TRBJ1-2; D not resolved. The CDR3 has 15 residues. Germline CDR1 SGHNT, CDR2 YYREEE (reference sequence). Trimming removed 4 bases at V and 0 bases at J, with 13 bases between. The CDR3 sequence is CASSPARIANYGYTF. CDR3 in DNA: TGTGCCAGCAGCCCTGCCCGGATTGCTAACTATGGCTACACCTTC. Variable domain in full (rest from reference TRBV5-4 and TRBJ1-2): ETGVTQSPTHLIKTRGQQVTLRCSSQSGHNTVSWYQQALGQGPQFIFQYYREEENGRGNFPPRFSGLQFPNYSSELNVNALELDDSALYLCASSPARIANYGYTFGSGTRLTVV.

The chain combines TRBV18 with TRBJ2-7, with TRBD2 as a possible D gene (6 bases). The CDR3 extends over 16 amino acids. Germline values: CDR1 KGHSH, CDR2 LQKENI. V shed 2 bases and J shed 2 bases, with 16 bases lying between them. Written as DNA, the CDR3 is TGTGCCAGCTCACCAAGAAGTGTCGGGGGAACCTACGAGCAGTACTTC. Translating it yields CASSPRSVGGTYEQYF.

The chain joins TRBV27 to TRBJ2-3; 11 bases align to TRBD2. The CDR3 length is 20 residues. From germline, CDR1 is MNHEY and CDR2 SMNVEV (reference sequence). V lost 5 bases and J lost 2; bases outside the gene matches: 18. CDR3 region: CASSRHRLAGTPGDTDTQYF. The CDR3 bases are TGTGCCAGCAGTCGCCACAGACTAGCGGGAACCCCAGGGGACACAGATACGCAGTATTTT.

V gene TRBV7-9 combines with J gene TRBJ2-1; TRBD1 might be the D (6 bases). The CDR3 is 14 amino acids. CDR1 SEHNR and CDR2 FQNEAQ come from the germline V gene (reference sequence). V was clipped by 5 bases and J by 6 bases, with 14 bases between them. The CDR3 DNA reads TGTGCCAGCAGCCCTCAGGGGACCCCCAATGAGCAGTTCTTC. Residues: CASSPQGTPNEQFF.

The chain combines TRBV29-1 with TRBJ2-7; 12 bases are a match to TRBD2. The J segment lost 2 bases and the V segment lost 6 bases, leaving 11 bases of the junction unmatched. Germline V gene sequence: CDR1 SQVTM, CDR2 ANQGSEA. This CDR3 region has 16 residues. The CDR3 reads CSVRLAGDGGTYEQYF. The DNA of the CDR3 is TGCAGCGTGCGACTAGCGGGAGACGGGGGGACCTACGAGCAGTACTTC.